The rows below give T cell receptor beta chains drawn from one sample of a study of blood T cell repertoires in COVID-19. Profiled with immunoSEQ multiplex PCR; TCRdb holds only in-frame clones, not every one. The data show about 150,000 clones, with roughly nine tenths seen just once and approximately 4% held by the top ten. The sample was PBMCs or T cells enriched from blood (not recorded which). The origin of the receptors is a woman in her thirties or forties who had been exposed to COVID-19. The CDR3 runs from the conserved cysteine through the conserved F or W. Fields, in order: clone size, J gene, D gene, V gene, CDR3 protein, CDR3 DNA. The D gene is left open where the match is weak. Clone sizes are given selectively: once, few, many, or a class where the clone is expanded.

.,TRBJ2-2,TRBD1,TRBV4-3,CASSQIAQGTGELFF,TGCGCCAGCAGCCAAATAGCACAGGGGACCGGGGAGCTGTTTTTT
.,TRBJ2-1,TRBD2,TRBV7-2,CASSSLAGGPNEQFF,TGTGCCAGCAGCTCTCTAGCGGGAGGCCCCAATGAGCAGTTCTTC
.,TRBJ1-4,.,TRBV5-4,CASSIPGGEKLFF,TGTGCCAGCAGCATCCCGGGTGGGGAAAAACTGTTTTTT
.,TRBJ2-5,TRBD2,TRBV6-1,CASSELTGAGGTQETQYF,TGTGCCAGCAGTGAACTGACAGGAGCGGGGGGGACCCAAGAGACCCAGTACTTC
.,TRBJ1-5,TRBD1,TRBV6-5,CASSTTGFANQPQHF,TGTGCCAGCAGTACGACAGGGTTTGCCAATCAGCCCCAGCATTTT
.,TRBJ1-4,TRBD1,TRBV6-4,CASSRQGGEKLFF,TGTGCCAGCAGCCGACAGGGGGGTGAAAAACTGTTTTTT
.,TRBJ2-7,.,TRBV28,CASSLGGNSYEQYF,TGTGCCAGCAGTTTAGGAGGAAACTCCTACGAGCAGTACTTC
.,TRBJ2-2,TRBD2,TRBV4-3,CASSQLPGGIGELFF,TGCGCCAGCAGCCAATTGCCGGGAGGTATCGGGGAGCTGTTTTTT
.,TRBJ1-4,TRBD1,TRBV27,CASSMTGDEKLFF,TGTGCCAGCAGTATGACAGGGGACGAAAAACTGTTTTTT
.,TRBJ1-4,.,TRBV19,CASSISRGATNEKLFF,TGTGCCAGTAGTATATCTAGGGGTGCAACTAATGAAAAACTGTTTTTT
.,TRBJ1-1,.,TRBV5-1,CASSLFRGLNTEAFF,TGCGCCAGCAGCTTGTTTCGGGGATTGAACACTGAAGCTTTCTTT
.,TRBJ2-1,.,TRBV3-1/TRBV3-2,CASSQVARQAYNEQFF,TGTGCCAGCAGCCAAGTCGCGAGGCAAGCCTACAATGAGCAGTTCTTC
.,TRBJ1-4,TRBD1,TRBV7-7,CASSRDRGEKLFF,TGTGCCAGCAGCAGGGACAGGGGTGAAAAACTGTTTTTT
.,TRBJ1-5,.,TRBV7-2,CASSGASNQPQHF,TGTGCCAGCAGCGGGGCGAGCAATCAGCCCCAGCATTTT
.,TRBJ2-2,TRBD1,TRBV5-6,CASSLQDRGPGELFF,TGTGCCAGCAGCTTACAGGACAGGGGACCCGGGGAGCTGTTTTTT
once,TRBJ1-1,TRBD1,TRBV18,CASSPDRDEAFF,TGTGCCAGCTCACCCGACAGGGATGAAGCTTTCTTT
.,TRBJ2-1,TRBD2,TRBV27,CASSFGGGREYHEQFF,TGTGCCAGCAGTTTCGGGGGGGGTAGGGAATATCATGAGCAGTTCTTC
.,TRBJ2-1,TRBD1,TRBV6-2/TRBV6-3,CASSYNDRAFPFF,TGTGCCAGCAGTTATAACGACAGGGCTTTTCCGTTCTTC
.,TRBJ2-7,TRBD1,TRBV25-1,CATMTDREAYEQYF,TGTGCCACCATGACGGACAGGGAAGCCTACGAGCAGTACTTC
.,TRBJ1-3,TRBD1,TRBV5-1,CASSEQGAAGNTIYF,TGCGCCAGCAGCGAACAGGGGGCTGCTGGAAACACCATATATTTT
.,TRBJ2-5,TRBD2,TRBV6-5,CASLTSGGKETQYF,TGTGCCAGCTTGACTAGCGGGGGGAAAGAGACCCAGTACTTC
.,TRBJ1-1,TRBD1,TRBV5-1,CASSEGQVTNTEAFF,TGCGCCAGCAGCGAGGGACAGGTTACGAACACTGAAGCTTTCTTT
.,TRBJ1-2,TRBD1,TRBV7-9,CASSKAFFGTGGLTDSGYTF,TGTGCCAGCAGCAAGGCATTTTTCGGGACAGGGGGTCTAACTGACTCTGGCTACACCTTC
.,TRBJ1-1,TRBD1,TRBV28,CASSLTGTVGNTEAFF,TGTGCCAGCAGTCTAACCGGGACAGTAGGAAACACTGAAGCTTTCTTT
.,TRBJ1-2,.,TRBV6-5,CASRLNYGYTF,TGTGCCAGCAGACTTAACTATGGCTACACCTTC
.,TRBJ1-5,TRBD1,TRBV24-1,CATSDSGTGFNQPQHF,TGTGCCACCAGTGACTCCGGGACAGGTTTCAATCAGCCCCAGCATTTT
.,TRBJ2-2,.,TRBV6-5,CASVRAANTGELFF,TGTGCCAGCGTGAGGGCAGCTAACACCGGGGAGCTGTTTTTT
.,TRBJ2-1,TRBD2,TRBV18,CASSLSSLAGTPYNEQFF,TGTGCCAGCTCACTAAGTAGCCTAGCGGGTACACCATACAATGAGCAGTTCTTC
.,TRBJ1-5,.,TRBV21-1,CASSKGRRAQPQHF,TGTGCCAGCAGCAAAGGGAGGAGAGCTCAGCCCCAGCATTTT
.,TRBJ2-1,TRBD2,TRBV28,CASSSRLAHNEQFF,TGTGCCAGCAGTTCACGACTAGCGCACAATGAGCAGTTCTTC
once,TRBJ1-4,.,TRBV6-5,CASSPSPEGEKLFF,TGTGCCAGCAGTCCCTCGCCAGAGGGTGAAAAACTGTTTTTT
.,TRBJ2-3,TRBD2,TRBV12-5,CASGLVMGGRAPDTQYF,TGTGCTAGTGGTTTGGTAATGGGCGGGAGGGCCCCAGATACGCAGTATTTT
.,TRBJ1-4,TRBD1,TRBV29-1,CSARTGGDEKLFF,TGCAGCGCCAGGACAGGGGGAGATGAAAAACTGTTTTTT
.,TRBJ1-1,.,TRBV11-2,CASSLDLDRGNTEAFF,TGTGCCAGCAGCTTAGATCTAGACCGAGGGAACACTGAAGCTTTCTTT
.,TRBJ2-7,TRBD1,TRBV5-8,CASSLGQGFYEQYF,TGTGCCAGCAGCTTGGGACAGGGGTTCTACGAGCAGTACTTC
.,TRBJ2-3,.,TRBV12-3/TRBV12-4,CASKRGSTDTQYF,TGTGCCAGCAAACGGGGGAGCACAGATACGCAGTATTTT
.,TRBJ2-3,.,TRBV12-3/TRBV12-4,CASSVTDTQYF,TGTGCCAGCAGCGTCACAGATACGCAGTATTTT
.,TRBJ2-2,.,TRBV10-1,CARIDQPGTPNTGELFF,TGCGCCAGGATCGACCAGCCCGGGACACCGAACACCGGGGAGCTGTTTTTT
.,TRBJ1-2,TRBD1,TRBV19,CASSMSRGQGFNYGYTF,TGTGCCAGTAGTATGTCCCGGGGACAGGGGTTTAACTATGGCTACACCTTC
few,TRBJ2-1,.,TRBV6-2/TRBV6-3,CASSGGAGSVIAGQFF,TGTGCCAGCAGTGGTGGGGCGGGATCTGTTATCGCAGGGCAGTTCTTC
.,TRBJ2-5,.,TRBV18,CASSQGGEETQYF,TGTGCCAGCTCACAGGGAGGAGAGGAGACCCAGTACTTC
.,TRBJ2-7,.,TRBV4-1,CASSQDGQVPYEQYF,TGCGCCAGCAGCCAAGATGGGCAGGTTCCCTACGAGCAGTACTTC
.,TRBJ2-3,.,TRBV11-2,CASSFYVADTQYF,TGTGCCAGCAGCTTCTATGTTGCCGATACGCAGTATTTT
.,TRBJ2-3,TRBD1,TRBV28,CASSPQGLTSTDTQYF,TGTGCCAGCAGTCCACAGGGGCTAACTAGCACAGATACGCAGTATTTT
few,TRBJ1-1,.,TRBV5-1,CASSGGISNTEAFF,TGCGCCAGCTCGGGGGGAATTTCGAACACTGAAGCTTTCTTT
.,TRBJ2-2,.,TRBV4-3,CASSPPRDISNTGELFF,TGCGCCAGCAGCCCGCCCCGGGACATATCTAACACCGGGGAGCTGTTTTTT
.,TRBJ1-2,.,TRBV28,CASSLLQSPGYTF,TGTGCCAGCAGTTTATTACAGTCGCCCGGCTACACCTTC
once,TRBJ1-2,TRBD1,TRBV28,CASSLRDRPNYGYTF,TGTGCCAGCAGTTTGCGGGACAGACCTAACTATGGCTACACCTTC
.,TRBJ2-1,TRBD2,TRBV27,CASSPGLAGGRKFF,TGTGCCAGCAGTCCCGGACTAGCGGGAGGGAGGAAGTTCTTC
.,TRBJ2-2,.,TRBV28,CASSQRQEYVGELFF,TGTGCCAGCAGTCAGCGACAGGAGTATGTCGGGGAGCTGTTTTTT
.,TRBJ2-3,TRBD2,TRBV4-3,CASSSSGRASTDTQYF,TGCGCCAGCAGCTCTAGCGGGAGGGCTAGCACAGATACGCAGTATTTT
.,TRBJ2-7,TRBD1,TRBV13,CASSFGTVYEQYF,TGTGCCAGCAGCTTCGGGACAGTCTACGAGCAGTACTTC
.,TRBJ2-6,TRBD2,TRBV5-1,CASSFSGTSSRSGANVLTF,TGCGCCAGCAGCTTTTCCGGGACTAGCAGCCGCTCTGGGGCCAACGTCCTGACTTTC